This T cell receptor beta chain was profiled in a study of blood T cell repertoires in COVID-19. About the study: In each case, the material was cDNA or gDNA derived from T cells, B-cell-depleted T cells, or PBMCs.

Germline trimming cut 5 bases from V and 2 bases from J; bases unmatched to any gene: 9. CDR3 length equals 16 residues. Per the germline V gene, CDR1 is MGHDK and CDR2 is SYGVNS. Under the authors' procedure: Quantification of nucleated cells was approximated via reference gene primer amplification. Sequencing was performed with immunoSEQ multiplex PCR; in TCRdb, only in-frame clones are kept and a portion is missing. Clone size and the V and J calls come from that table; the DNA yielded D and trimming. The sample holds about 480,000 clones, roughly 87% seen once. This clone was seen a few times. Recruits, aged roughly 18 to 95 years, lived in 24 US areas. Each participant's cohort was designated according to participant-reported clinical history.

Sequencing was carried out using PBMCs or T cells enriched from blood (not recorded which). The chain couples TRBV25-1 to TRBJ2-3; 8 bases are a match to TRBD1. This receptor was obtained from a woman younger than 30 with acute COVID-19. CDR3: CASSSQRTGLTDTQYF. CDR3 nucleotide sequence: TGTGCCAGCAGTTCCCAAAGGACAGGGCTCACAGATACGCAGTATTTT.